A single sample is the source of the 5 T cell receptor beta chains below, sequenced in a study of cytomegalovirus exposure and HLA in healthy donors. PCR employed 60 Vbeta and 13 Jbeta primers. This table comes from immunoSEQ multiplex PCR, and its TCRdb copy is limited to in-frame clones, with some not included. The sample shows about 170,000 clones, almost 75% of them seen only once. Sequencing used PBMCs. The origin of the receptors is a woman younger than 35 in good health and CMV-seropositive.

The table lists this clone with a count of one. The chain combines TRBV14 with TRBJ1-2; 10 positions match TRBD1. The germline V gene has CDR1 SGHDN and CDR2 FVKESK. This CDR3 contains 15 residues. The ends lost 4 bases at V and 4 bases at J; junction bases unmatched: 6. The CDR3 DNA reads as TGTGCCAGCAGCCCCCGGGACAGGGGAGGCTATGGCTACACCTTC. Translating it yields CASSPRDRGGYGYTF.

This rearrangement joins TRBV7-5 to TRBJ2-1; TRBD1 is the table's D call and was not checked against the DNA. TRBV7-5 is listed as a pseudogene. The CDR3 totals 17 residues. DNA for the CDR3: TGTGTCAGAAGCTTAGGTCATTGGCAGGGGAGTCACAATGAGCAGTTCTTC. It yields the protein CVRSLGHWQGSHNEQFF.

The gene calls are TRBV5-6 and TRBJ2-7, with 11 bases aligning to TRBD2. Germline V gene lookup returns CDR1 SGHDT and CDR2 YYEEEE. This CDR3 is built from 14 residues. With 4 bases clipped from V and 6 bases from J, the junction kept 6 bases outside the gene matches. The CDR3 protein is CASSPLAGGREQYF. CDR3 DNA sequence: TGTGCCAGCAGCCCGCTAGCGGGGGGACGCGAGCAGTACTTC.

V usage is TRBV7-9 and J usage is TRBJ1-4; TRBD1 matches 7 bases. Germline assignment: CDR1 SEHNR and CDR2 FQNEAQ (reference sequence). This CDR3 has 13 residues. V lost 5 bases to trimming and J lost 8 bases; unmatched junction nucleotides: 5. The CDR3 loop is CASSKTGNEKLFF. In DNA, the CDR3 is TGTGCCAGCAGCAAGACAGGGAACGAAAAACTGTTTTTT.

The sample holds a few counts of this clone. The chain has TRBV25-1 and TRBJ2-2; D is perhaps TRBD1 (6 bases). Germline values: CDR1 MGHDK, CDR2 SYGVNS. The CDR3 totals 16 residues. V was shortened by 1 base and J by 0 bases, with 9 bases between the two germline ends. CDR3 sequence reads: CASSEFGGANTGELFF. The CDR3 region has the DNA TGTGCCAGCAGTGAATTTGGGGGCGCGAACACCGGGGAGCTGTTTTTT. Full variable domain (remainder filled in from reference TRBV25-1 and TRBJ2-2): EADIYQTPRYLVIGTGKKITLECSQTMGHDKMYWYQQDPGMELHLIHYSYGVNSTEKGDLSSESTVSRIRTEHFPLTLESARPSHTSQYLCASSEFGGANTGELFFGEGSRLTVL.